This T cell receptor beta chain comes out of a study of blood T cell repertoires in COVID-19. This clone was observed a single time. The method was immunoSEQ multiplex PCR; TCRdb's version includes in-frame clones alone and lacks a portion of them. Seen here are under 55,000 clones, less than 90% observed once, and the top ten hold roughly 3%. Trimming pared 2 bases from V and 11 bases from J, leaving 11 bases between. The germline V gene has CDR1 WNHNN and CDR2 SYGVQD (reference sequence). This CDR3 region has 12 residues. This clonotype originated in a middle-aged man with acute or convalescent COVID-19. The genes are TRBV10-1 and TRBJ2-3; the D gene is possibly TRBD2 (5 bases). The specimen was peripheral blood. CDR3 sequence reads: CASSEGRGKQYF. The CDR3 DNA reads TGCGCCAGCAGTGAGGGTAGAGGGAAGCAGTATTTT.